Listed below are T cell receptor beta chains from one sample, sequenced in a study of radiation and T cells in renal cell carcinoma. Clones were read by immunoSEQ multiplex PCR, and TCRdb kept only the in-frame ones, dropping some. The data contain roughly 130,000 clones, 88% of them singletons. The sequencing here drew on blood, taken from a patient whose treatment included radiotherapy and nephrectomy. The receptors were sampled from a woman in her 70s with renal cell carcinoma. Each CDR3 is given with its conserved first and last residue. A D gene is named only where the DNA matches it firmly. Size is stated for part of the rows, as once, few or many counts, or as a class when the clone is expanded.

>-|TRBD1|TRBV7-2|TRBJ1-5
CASSWTGRDQPQHF
TGTGCCAGCAGCTGGACAGGGAGAGATCAGCCCCAGCATTTT
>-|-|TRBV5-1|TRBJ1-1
CASSPKAGLNVPEAFF
TGCGCCAGCAGCCCAAAAGCAGGCCTCAACGTCCCTGAAGCTTTCTTT
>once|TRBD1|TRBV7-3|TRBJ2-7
CASSLNRGAYEQYF
TGTGCCAGCAGCTTAAACAGGGGAGCCTACGAGCAGTACTTC
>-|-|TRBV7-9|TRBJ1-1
CASKELGTANTEAFF
TGTGCCAGCAAAGAGTTAGGGACGGCCAACACTGAAGCTTTCTTT
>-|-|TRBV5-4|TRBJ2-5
CASSRGTQQETQYF
TGTGCCAGCAGCAGAGGGACCCAACAAGAGACCCAGTACTTC
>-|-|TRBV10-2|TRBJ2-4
CASSEGTLAKNIQYF
TGCGCCAGCAGTGAAGGGACTTTAGCCAAAAACATTCAGTACTTC
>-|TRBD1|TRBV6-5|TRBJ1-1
CASSYMTGLDTEAFF
TGTGCCAGCAGTTATATGACAGGGTTGGACACTGAAGCTTTCTTT
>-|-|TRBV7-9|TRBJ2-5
CASSLAGETQYF
TGTGCCAGCAGCTTAGCGGGGGAGACCCAGTACTTC
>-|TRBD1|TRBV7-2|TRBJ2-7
CASSAGTGAGEQYF
TGTGCCAGCAGCGCCGGGACAGGGGCGGGGGAGCAGTACTTC
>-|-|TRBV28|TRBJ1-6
CASTLSSSYNSPLHF
TGTGCCAGCACCCTGAGTAGCTCCTATAATTCACCCCTCCACTTT
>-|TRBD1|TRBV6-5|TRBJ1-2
CASSYPGTGGFYGYTF
TGTGCCAGCAGTTACCCTGGGACAGGGGGCTTCTATGGCTACACCTTC
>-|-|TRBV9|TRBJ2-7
CASSVSGQSYEQYF
TGTGCCAGCAGCGTTTCTGGACAGTCCTACGAGCAGTACTTC
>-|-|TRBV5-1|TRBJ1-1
CASSLVGDEGTEAFF
TGCGCCAGCAGCTTGGTAGGGGATGAAGGCACTGAAGCTTTCTTT
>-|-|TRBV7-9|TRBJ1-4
CASRSPGPTNEKLFF
TGTGCCAGCAGGTCCCCAGGACCAACTAATGAAAAACTGTTTTTT
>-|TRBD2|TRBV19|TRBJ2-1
CASSEVAGSYNEQFF
TGTGCCAGTAGTGAGGTAGCGGGGTCCTACAATGAGCAGTTCTTC
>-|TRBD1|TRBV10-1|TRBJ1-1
CASSGGDRATEAFF
TGCGCCAGCAGTGGAGGGGACAGGGCGACTGAAGCTTTCTTT
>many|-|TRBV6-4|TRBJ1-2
CASSEGRRYGYTF
TGTGCCAGCAGTGAAGGCAGGCGCTATGGCTACACCTTC
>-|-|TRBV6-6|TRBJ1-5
CASSTTGNNQPQHF
TGTGCCAGCAGTACCACAGGGAACAATCAGCCCCAGCATTTT
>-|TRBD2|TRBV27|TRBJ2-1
CASSFLSGGANEQFF
TGTGCCAGCAGTTTCCTTAGCGGGGGGGCGAATGAGCAGTTCTTC
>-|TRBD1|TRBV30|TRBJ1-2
CAWSPDRAFYTF
TGTGCCTGGAGTCCGGACAGGGCCTTCTACACCTTC
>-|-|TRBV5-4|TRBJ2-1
CASSSLGGGVSGWDEQFF
TGTGCCAGCAGCTCCCTCGGGGGCGGGGTGTCCGGGTGGGATGAGCAGTTCTTC
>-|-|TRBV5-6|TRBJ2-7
CASSFLAQATYEQYF
TGTGCCAGCAGCTTCCTGGCGCAGGCCACCTACGAGCAGTACTTC
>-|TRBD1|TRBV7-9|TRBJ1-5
CASSPGTVSNQPQHF
TGTGCCAGCAGCCCCGGGACAGTTAGCAATCAGCCCCAGCATTTT
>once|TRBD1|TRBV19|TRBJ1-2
CASSESQGGPPYGYTF
TGTGCCAGTAGCGAATCCCAAGGGGGCCCGCCCTATGGCTACACCTTC
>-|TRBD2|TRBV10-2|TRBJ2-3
CASSAPGLGGTDTQYF
TGCGCCAGCAGCGCCCCGGGACTAGGGGGCACAGATACGCAGTATTTT
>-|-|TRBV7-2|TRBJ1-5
CASSPIGGRNQPQHF
TGTGCCAGCAGTCCGATAGGGGGGAGGAATCAGCCCCAGCATTTT
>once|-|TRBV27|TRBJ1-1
CASSSTGLPTEAFF
TGTGCCAGCAGTTCGACAGGTCTCCCCACTGAAGCTTTCTTT
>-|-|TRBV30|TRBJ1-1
CAWFPSYTEAFF
TGTGCCTGGTTCCCGTCGTACACTGAAGCTTTCTTT
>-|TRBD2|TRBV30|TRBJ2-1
CAWATSGGALEQFF
TGTGCCTGGGCTACTAGCGGGGGGGCCCTTGAGCAGTTCTTC
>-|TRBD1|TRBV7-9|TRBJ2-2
CASSPTGGRNTGELFF
TGTGCCAGCAGTCCTACAGGGGGCCGGAACACCGGGGAGCTGTTTTTT
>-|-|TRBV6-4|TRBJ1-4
CASSAESNEKLFF
TGTGCCAGCAGTGCGGAATCTAATGAAAAACTGTTTTTT
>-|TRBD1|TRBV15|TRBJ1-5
CATSRDRASNQPQHF
TGTGCCACCAGTCGGGACAGGGCAAGCAATCAGCCCCAGCATTTT
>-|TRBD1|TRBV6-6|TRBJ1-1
CASRRTGIGAEAFF
TGTGCCAGCAGGCGGACAGGGATAGGGGCTGAAGCTTTCTTT
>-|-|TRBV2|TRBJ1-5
CASSERSHSNQPQHF
TGTGCCAGCAGTGAGCGGTCTCATAGCAATCAGCCCCAGCATTTT
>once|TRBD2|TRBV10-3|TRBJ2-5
CATVEGRGNKETQYF
TGTGCCACCGTCGAGGGGAGGGGAAACAAGGAGACCCAGTACTTC
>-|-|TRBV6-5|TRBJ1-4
CASSLVGKLFF
TGTGCCAGCAGTTTAGTCGGAAAACTGTTTTTT
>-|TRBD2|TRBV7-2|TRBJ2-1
CASSLVGQGGDEQFF
TGTGCCAGCAGCTTAGTGGGGCAGGGAGGGGATGAGCAGTTCTTC
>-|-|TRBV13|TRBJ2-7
CASSPGTHAYEQYF
TGTGCCAGCAGCCCAGGGACTCACGCCTACGAGCAGTACTTC
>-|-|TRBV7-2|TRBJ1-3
CASSLPRQSSGNTIYF
TGTGCCAGCAGCTTACCCCGACAGAGCTCTGGAAACACCATATATTTT
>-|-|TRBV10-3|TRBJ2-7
CAILDRDSYEQYF
TGTGCCATTTTAGACAGAGACTCCTACGAGCAGTACTTC
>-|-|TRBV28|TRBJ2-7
CASSSGGISYEQYF
TGTGCCAGCAGTAGCGGTGGGATCTCCTACGAGCAGTACTTC
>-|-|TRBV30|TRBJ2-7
CASTVYEQYF
TGTGCCTCTACAGTTTACGAGCAGTACTTC
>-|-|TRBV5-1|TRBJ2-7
CASSLSRGTNEQYF
TGCGCCAGCAGCTTATCGCGGGGAACAAACGAGCAGTACTTC
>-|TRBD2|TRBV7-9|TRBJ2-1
CASPPEYSGSYNEQFF
TGTGCCAGCCCGCCCGAATATAGCGGGAGTTACAATGAGCAGTTCTTC
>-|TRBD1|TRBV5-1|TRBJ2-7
CASSLAPFGTGGPNEQYF
TGCGCCAGCAGCTTGGCCCCATTCGGGACAGGGGGTCCCAACGAGCAGTACTTC
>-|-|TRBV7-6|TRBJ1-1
CASSLGEDTEAFF
TGTGCCAGCAGCTTGGGAGAGGACACTGAAGCTTTCTTT
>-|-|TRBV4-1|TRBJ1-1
CASSQALSLEAFF
TGCGCCAGCAGCCAAGCGCTATCCCTTGAAGCTTTCTTT
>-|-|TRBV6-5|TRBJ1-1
CASSRLENTEAFF
TGTGCCAGCAGTCGCCTAGAGAACACTGAAGCTTTCTTT
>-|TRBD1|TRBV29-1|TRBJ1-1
CSVPGQGMGTEAFF
TGCAGCGTCCCGGGACAGGGGATGGGTACTGAAGCTTTCTTT
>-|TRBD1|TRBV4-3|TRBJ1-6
CASSPKGQDNSPLHF
TGCGCCAGCAGCCCAAAGGGACAGGATAATTCACCCCTCCACTTT
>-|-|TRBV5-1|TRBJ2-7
CASSLEGRLYEQYF
TGCGCCAGCAGCTTGGAGGGCCGCCTCTACGAGCAGTACTTC
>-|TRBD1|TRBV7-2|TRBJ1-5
CASSPWTGNQPQHF
TGTGCCAGCAGCCCATGGACAGGAAATCAGCCCCAGCATTTT
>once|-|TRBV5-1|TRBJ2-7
CASSPPLLDRISYEQYF
TGCGCCAGCAGCCCCCCCCTCCTGGACAGAATATCCTACGAGCAGTACTTC
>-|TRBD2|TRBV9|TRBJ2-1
CASSVGTSGMLVEQFF
TGTGCCAGCAGCGTAGGGACTAGCGGTATGTTAGTTGAGCAGTTCTTC
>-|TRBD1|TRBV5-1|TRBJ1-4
CASSFGQGRTNEKLFF
TGCGCCAGCAGCTTCGGACAGGGGAGGACTAATGAAAAACTGTTTTTT
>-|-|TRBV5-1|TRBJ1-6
CASSLEARGKSRHDSYNSPLHF
TGCGCCAGCAGCTTGGAGGCCAGGGGAAAGAGTCGACACGACTCCTATAATTCACCCCTCCACTTT
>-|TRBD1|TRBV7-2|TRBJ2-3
CASSSPGQGVTDTQYF
TGTGCCAGCAGCTCCCCGGGACAGGGGGTTACAGATACGCAGTATTTT
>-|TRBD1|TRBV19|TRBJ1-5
CASSISVQGGRPQHF
TGTGCCAGTAGTATAAGTGTCCAGGGGGGACGGCCCCAGCATTTT
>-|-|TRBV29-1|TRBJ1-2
CSVVGGAADGYTF
TGCAGCGTTGTCGGGGGGGCGGCTGATGGCTACACCTTC